These 8 T cell receptor beta chains share one sample of origin, sequenced in a study of T cells in Graves' hyperthyroidism and ophthalmopathy. Amplification of TCR beta CDR3 regions was performed using RNA transcripts as template. A set of HTBI primers served as the primers for a first-round RT-PCR of the TCR CDR3. MiXCR, applied by TCRdb to the multiplex PCR reads, yields one record per CDR3 protein. This sample has roughly 500,000 distinct CDR3 sequences, with 46% found just once. Material for sequencing was peripheral blood or thyroid tissue (not recorded which). These receptors came from an adult woman with Graves' disease, either hyperthyroidism or ophthalmopathy (not recorded which).

This clonotype was found many times. This chain connects TRBV20-1 to TRBJ1-6; D not resolved. The CDR3 extends over 12 amino acids. Trimming shortened V by 5 bases and J by 8 bases, and 10 bases separated the two germline ends. Germline V CDR1 and CDR2: DFQATT, SNEGSKA (reference sequence). In DNA, the CDR3 is TGCAGTGCTGCCCGGACCGATTCACCCCTCCACTTT. Its translation: CSAARTDSPLHF.

This clonotype was seen a few times. The V call is TRBV2, the J call TRBJ2-3, with D uncertain. V was clipped by 8 bases and J by 3 bases, with 3 bases between them. The CDR3 has 10 residues. Germline-derived CDR1 and CDR2 are SNHLY and FYNNEI. DNA of the CDR3: TGTGCCAGCTTGACAGATACGCAGTATTTT. Protein sequence: CASLTDTQYF. Together with reference TRBV2 and TRBJ2-3, the CDR3 gives the full variable domain: EPEVTQTPSHQVTQMGQEVILRCVPISNHLYFYWYRQILGQKVEFLVSFYNNEISEKSEIFDDQFSVERPDGSNFTLKIRSTKLEDSAMYFCASLTDTQYFGPGTRLTVL.

This clonotype was seen ten or more times. This chain links TRBV19 with TRBJ1-2; 7 bases align to TRBD1. Germline loops: CDR1 LNHDA, CDR2 SQIVND (reference sequence). This CDR3 comprises 13 residues. V gave up 3 bases and J gave up 8 bases; unmatched junction bases: 6. CDR3 DNA sequence: TGTGCCAGTAGTATGCAAGGGGGCCGCGGCTACACCTTC. It yields the protein CASSMQGGRGYTF.

The table lists this clonotype with a few counts. The chain employs TRBV7-2 and TRBJ2-5, with D possibly being TRBD2 (5 bases). The CDR3 is 13 residues long. Germline-derived CDR1 and CDR2 are SGHTA and FQGNSA. V lost 3 bases and J lost 5, with 10 bases in between. CDR3 nucleotide sequence: TGTGCCAGCAGCTTTTCTAGCACGGAGACCCAGTACTTC. Amino acids: CASSFSSTETQYF.

The V gene is TRBV4-2, the J gene TRBJ2-4; weak D call: TRBD2 (6 bases). The CDR3 runs to 17 residues. V was shortened by 0 bases and J by 3 bases, with 15 bases between the two germline ends. In germline, CDR1 is LGHNA, CDR2 YNFKEQ. The CDR3 nucleotides are TGTGCCAGCAGCCAAGACCCATTAGCGGCCTACAAAAACATTCAGTACTTC. It encodes CASSQDPLAAYKNIQYF.

Only a few counts were recorded for this clonotype. CDR3: CASSLDDGLGSPLHF. CDR3 nucleotide sequence: TGTGCCAGCAGCTTAGACGACGGACTTGGATCACCCCTCCACTTT. The chain employs TRBV7-9 and TRBJ1-6; D not certain. Trimming removed 1 base from V and 10 bases from J, with 14 bases in between. The germline gives CDR1 SEHNR, CDR2 FQNEAQ (reference sequence). The CDR3 extends over 15 amino acids.

Points on this clonotype: A much larger clonotype is one base distant, so this may be a read error. V gene TRBV12-3 or TRBV12-4 combines with J gene TRBJ1-3; TRBD1 might be the D (5 bases). CDR3 size: 15 residues. With 6 bases removed from V and 7 bases from J, the gap between germline ends came to 19 bases. The CDR3 sequence: CASRLWGSGWNTIYF. The CDR3 coding sequence is TGTGCCAGCAGATTGTGGGGGTCCGGATGGAACACCATATATTTT.

This clonotype was recorded a few times. The genes are TRBV15 and TRBJ1-2; no clear D gene. Germline loops: CDR1 LNHNV, CDR2 YYDKDF (reference sequence). V gave up 3 bases and J gave up 6 bases, with 5 bases separating them. The CDR3 has 11 amino acids. The CDR3 protein is CATSSSDGYTF. The DNA of the CDR3 is TGTGCCACCAGCAGCTCTGATGGCTACACCTTC.